Shown below are 17 T cell receptor beta chains from a single sample sequenced in a study of Tregs in tolerant kidney transplant recipients. The method was immunoSEQ multiplex PCR; TCRdb's version includes in-frame clones alone and lacks a portion of them. The sample has tens of thousands of clones. This specimen consisted of CD4+ T cells from blood, obtained before the transplant. The receptors here all came from a human donor who received a combined kidney and bone marrow transplant.

Of note for this clone: The sequenced fragment ends 3 residues before the CDR3 boundary, so the rest is inferred from the germline J gene. The chain is built from TRBV6-1 and TRBJ1-2, with D perhaps matching TRBD1 (5 bases). Germline V gene lookup returns CDR1 MNHNS and CDR2 SASEGT. The CDR3 runs to 13 residues. The CDR3 region is CASSERQGGGYTF. The CDR3 bases that were read are TGTGCCAGCAGTGAACGGCAGGGTGGAGGC.

As regards this clone: Read data end 3 residues before the CDR3 end; the end is taken from the germline J gene. V and J are TRBV11-2 and TRBJ2-4; 7 positions agree with TRBD1. Germline CDR1 reads SGHAT; CDR2 reads FQNNGV. The CDR3 is 13 residues long. With 6 bases clipped from V and 4 bases from J, the junction kept 3 bases outside the gene matches. Incomplete CDR3 DNA: TGTGCCAGCAGATTGGGACAGAAAAACATT. Amino acid sequence: CASRLGQKNI. The full CDR3 is CASRLGQKNIQYF.

In regard to this clone: The read terminates 3 residues ahead of where the CDR3 ends, so the germline J gene completes it. The V and J genes are TRBV7-8 and TRBJ1-1, with a tentative D call TRBD1 (5 bases). Per germline, CDR1 SGHVS and CDR2 FQNEAQ. The CDR3 is made up of 16 amino acids. The V gene lost 4 bases and the J gene lost 0 bases, with 15 bases spanning the gap. Here the CDR3 reads CASSWGSAGMNTEAFF. The sequenced part of the CDR3 DNA is TGTGCCAGCAGCTGGGGTTCGGCAGGGATGAACACTGAA.

Regarding this clone: The read halts 3 residues ahead of the CDR3 end, with the missing end drawn from the germline J gene. V gene TRBV2 combines with J gene TRBJ1-2; 7 bases map to TRBD1. This CDR3 spans 15 amino acids. Germline loops: CDR1 SNHLY, CDR2 FYNNEI. V gave up 6 bases and J gave up 4 bases; unmatched junction bases: 11. This CDR3 reads CASRGGQRTIYGYTF. The DNA read from the CDR3 is TGTGCCAGCAGGGGGGGACAGAGAACCATCTATGGC.

Concerning this clone: The read gets to within 3 residues of the CDR3 end, and the germline J gene fills in the rest. The chain is built from TRBV4-2 and TRBJ1-1; 11 bases agree with TRBD1. The CDR3 is 20 amino acids. CDR1 is LGHNA and CDR2 is YNFKEQ in the germline V gene. Trimming removed 4 bases from V and 3 bases from J; junction bases left unmatched: 19. The part of the CDR3 DNA that was read is TGTGCCAGCAGCCGCAGTCCACAGTGGACAGGGGGCCCAGGGGACACTGAA. This encodes CASSRSPQWTGGPGDTE. The entire CDR3 is CASSRSPQWTGGPGDTEAFF.

Note on this clone: The CDR3 end falls 3 residues outside the read, so it is completed with the germline J gene. The rearrangement uses TRBV7-6 and TRBJ2-7, with 7 nucleotides matching TRBD1. V shed 4 bases and J 3 bases; nucleotides not matched to a gene: 6. The CDR3 totals 14 residues. Germline lookup yields CDR1 SGHVS and CDR2 FNYEAQ. The CDR3: CASSSTRTGYEQYF. The sequenced part of the CDR3 DNA is TGTGCCAGCAGCTCAACCCGGACAGGCTACGAG.

For this clone: The read comes to an end 3 residues before the CDR3 does, leaving the germline J gene to fill in the end. This chain uses TRBV5-1 with TRBJ2-2; 8 bases map to TRBD1. Germline V gives CDR1 SGHRS, CDR2 YFSETQ. CDR3 size: 16 residues. J was trimmed by 3 bases and V by 4 bases; bases with no gene match: 8. The part of the CDR3 DNA that was read is TGCGCCAGCAGCCACCGGACAGGGATGCACACCGGGGAG. This gives the protein CASSHRTGMHTGE. The whole CDR3 reads CASSHRTGMHTGELFF.

In the case of this clone: The read gets to within 3 residues of the CDR3 end, and the germline J gene fills in the rest. V usage is TRBV2 and J usage is TRBJ1-5; TRBD1 is a possible D gene (6 bases). CDR3 length equals 15 residues. V was trimmed by 7 bases and J by 3 bases, leaving 16 bases between them. Germline CDR1 and CDR2: SNHLY and FYNNEI. The CDR3 sequence is CASMGGRGINQPQHF. Partial CDR3 DNA: TGTGCCAGCATGGGCGGCAGGGGTATCAATCAGCCC.

As for this clone: The read finishes 3 residues shy of the CDR3 end, and the germline J gene is used to complete it. The chain recombines TRBV5-1 with TRBJ1-3, with D uncertain. Between the trimmed V and J ends, which lost 0 bases and 2 bases, there was a span of 6 bases. Germline CDR1 and CDR2: SGHRS and YFSETQ. The CDR3 totals 14 residues. CDR3 in amino acids: CASSLDSPGNTIYF. CDR3 DNA, as far as it was read: TGCGCCAGCAGCTTGGACAGCCCTGGAAACACC. The variable domain in full, with the rest retrieved from reference TRBV5-1 and TRBJ1-3, is KAGVTQTPRYLIKTRGQQVTLSCSPISGHRSVSWYQQTPGQGLQFLFEYFSETQRNKGNFPGRFSGRQFSNSRSEMNVSTLELGDSALYLCASSLDSPGNTIYFGEGSWLTVV.

Notes on this clone: The read ends 3 residues early relative to the CDR3; the germline J gene fills the gap. The chain carries TRBV19 and TRBJ1-2; 9 bases map to TRBD1. Germline CDR1 LNHDA, CDR2 SQIVND (reference sequence). The CDR3 runs to 14 residues. The V gene end was trimmed by 10 bases and the J gene end by 6 bases; junction bases not matched to a gene: 12. CDR3 bases read: TGTGCCACCCACCGCCAACAGGGGGCGGATGGC. It translates to CATHRQQGADG. The full-length CDR3 reads as CATHRQQGADGYTF.

With regard to this clone: The sequence runs out 3 residues before the end of the CDR3; the remainder is reconstructed from the germline J gene. This chain joins TRBV5-1 and TRBJ2-1; D might be TRBD2 (6 bases). CDR1 is SGHRS and CDR2 is YFSETQ in the germline V gene. The CDR3 runs to 15 residues. Trimming stripped 4 bases from V and 4 bases from J, with 15 bases between. This chain's CDR3 is CASSPGLPLYNEQFF. The CDR3 bases that were read are TGCGCCAGCAGCCCAGGACTACCACTGTACAATGAG.

Worth noting for this clone: The read halts 3 residues ahead of the CDR3 end, with the missing end drawn from the germline J gene. The chain joins TRBV11-3 to TRBJ2-1, with 10 bases fitting TRBD1. The V gene end was trimmed by 0 bases and the J gene end by 7 bases; junction bases not matched to a gene: 3. Per germline, CDR1 SGHNT and CDR2 YENEEA. The CDR3 loop spans 15 amino acids. The CDR3 region is CASSLDGTGVNEQFF. The CDR3 DNA, read in part, is TGTGCCAGCAGCTTAGACGGGACAGGGGTAAATGAG.

As for this clone: The CDR3 goes on 3 residues after the read ends, and that part is filled in from the germline J gene. The chain recombines TRBV19 with TRBJ2-7; TRBD1 agrees at 9 bases. V shed 5 bases and J 5 bases; nucleotides not matched to a gene: 7. Germline assignment: CDR1 LNHDA and CDR2 SQIVND (reference sequence). The CDR3 sequence is 14 residues long. The CDR3 spells CASSPWTGADEQYF. CDR3 DNA, as far as it was read: TGTGCCAGTAGTCCTTGGACAGGGGCGGACGAG.

About this clone itself: The sequence runs out 3 residues before the end of the CDR3; the remainder is reconstructed from the germline J gene. The V and J genes are TRBV7-2 and TRBJ1-2; 8 bases agree with TRBD1. Trimming removed 2 bases from V and 4 bases from J; junction bases left unmatched: 3. In germline, CDR1 is SGHTA, CDR2 FQGNSA. CDR3 size: 14 residues. The covered CDR3 bases are TGTGCCAGCAGCTTACAGGGGGCGAGCTATGGC. The encoded protein is CASSLQGASYG. The full CDR3 is CASSLQGASYGYTF.

Notes on this clone: Coverage ceases 3 residues before the CDR3 finishes, and the germline J gene fills in the end. The gene calls are TRBV20-1 and TRBJ2-2; 8 positions agree with TRBD1. V gave up 5 bases and J gave up 7 bases; unmatched junction bases: 9. Germline V gene sequence: CDR1 DFQATT, CDR2 SNEGSKA (reference sequence). This CDR3 contains 14 residues. The DNA read from the CDR3 is TGCAGTGCTTCCGGGACAGGAGGGCACGGGGAG. This encodes CSASGTGGHGE. In full, the CDR3 reads CSASGTGGHGELFF.

On this clone: The CDR3 end lies 3 residues beyond the end of the read and is filled in from the germline J gene. The gene calls are TRBV19 and TRBJ2-3; 9 bases fit TRBD2. There are 14 residues in the CDR3. Germline V gives CDR1 LNHDA, CDR2 SQIVND (reference sequence). J was trimmed by 0 bases and V by 11 bases; bases with no gene match: 6. The CDR3 sequence is CAAGGVPSTDTQYF. Partial CDR3 DNA: TGTGCCGCGGGGGGGGTCCCCAGCACAGATACG.

About this clone: The read terminates 3 residues before the CDR3 end, so the remaining end is supplied by the germline J gene. The same CDR3 can be traced to other DNA sequences in this sample. The genes are TRBV5-1 and TRBJ1-2, with TRBD1 as a possible D gene (5 bases). The CDR3 contains 14 residues. From germline, CDR1 is SGHRS and CDR2 YFSETQ. The V end was cut by 0 bases, the J end by 3 bases, with 9 bases between. This chain's CDR3 is CASSLVGGDYGYTF. The covered CDR3 bases are TGCGCCAGCAGCTTGGTCGGGGGGGACTATGGC.